This passage covers 3 T cell receptor beta chains from one sample sequenced in a study of cytomegalovirus exposure and HLA in healthy donors. The PCR ran on 60 Vbeta and 13 Jbeta primers. The data were produced by immunoSEQ multiplex PCR, yet TCRdb's version contains in-frame clones alone and is incomplete. The repertoire holds under 130,000 clones, with 69% as singletons. Input material: PBMCs. The receptors were gathered from a man aged 30 to 39 in good health and CMV-seronegative.

The CDR3 DNA sequence: TGTGCCAGCAGCGTAGCCTGGAGTCGAAACACCATATATTTT. It codes for CASSVAWSRNTIYF. The chain recombines TRBV9 with TRBJ1-3, with D unclear. The CDR3 runs to 14 residues. The germline gives CDR1 SGDLS, CDR2 YYNGEE. The V end lost 0 bases, the J end lost 5 bases, and 9 bases lay between the germline ends. The full variable domain, its missing parts supplied by reference TRBV9 and TRBJ1-3, is DSGVTQTPKHLITATGQRVTLRCSPRSGDLSVYWYQQSLDQGLQFLIQYYNGEERAKGNILERFSAQQFPDLHSELNLSSLELGDSALYFCASSVAWSRNTIYFGEGSWLTVV.

This chain uses TRBV6-4 with TRBJ2-3; 8 positions agree with TRBD2. The CDR3 loop spans 15 amino acids. Germline CDR1 and CDR2: MRHNA and SNTAGT. V was pared by 5 bases and J by 3 bases, with 7 bases of the junction left unmatched. Written as DNA, the CDR3 is TGTGCCAGCAGTTACAGCGGGAGTGGGACAGATACGCAGTATTTT. The encoded protein is CASSYSGSGTDTQYF.

V is TRBV6-5 and J is TRBJ1-2; possibly TRBD1 for D (6 bases). V was pared by 4 bases and J by 5 bases, with 14 bases between. Germline V gene sequence: CDR1 MNHEY, CDR2 SVGAGI. The CDR3 is 14 residues long. CDR3 amino acids: CASSLGGFPYGYTF. The CDR3 bases are TGTGCCAGCAGTTTAGGGGGATTCCCTTATGGCTACACCTTC.